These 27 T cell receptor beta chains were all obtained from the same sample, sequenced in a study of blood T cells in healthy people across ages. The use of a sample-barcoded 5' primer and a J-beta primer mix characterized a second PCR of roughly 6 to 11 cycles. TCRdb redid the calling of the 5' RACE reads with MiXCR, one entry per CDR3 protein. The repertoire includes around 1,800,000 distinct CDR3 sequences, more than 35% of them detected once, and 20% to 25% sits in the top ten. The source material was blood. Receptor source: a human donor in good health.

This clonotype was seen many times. CDR3 coding DNA: TGCAGCGTTGGAGTAGCGGGGTTATCCGAGCAGTACTTC. Translation gives CSVGVAGLSEQYF. V is TRBV29-1 and J is TRBJ2-7; 8 bases are shared with TRBD2. The V and J ends lost 4 bases and 6 bases, in that order; junction bases with no gene match: 8. This CDR3 has 13 residues. Germline-derived CDR1 and CDR2 are SQVTM and ANQGSEA.

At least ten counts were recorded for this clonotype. CDR3 coding DNA: TGCAGCGTTGAATCGACAGGGGGAAAGACCCAGTACTTC. This sequence encodes CSVESTGGKTQYF. The V call is TRBV29-1, the J call TRBJ2-5; 9 positions agree with TRBD1. The CDR3 loop spans 13 amino acids. V shed 2 bases, J shed 6 bases, and the junction held 4 bases outside the gene matches. In germline, CDR1 is SQVTM, CDR2 ANQGSEA.

Here the CDR3 reads CASRQPQGANYGYTF. The CDR3 DNA follows: TGTGCCAGCAGGCAACCACAGGGGGCGAACTATGGCTACACCTTC. The gene calls are TRBV6-6 and TRBJ1-2, with 9 bases that match TRBD1. The CDR3 is made up of 15 amino acids. J lost 2 bases, V lost 6 bases, and 7 bases had no gene match. From germline, CDR1 is MNHNY and CDR2 SVGAGI (reference sequence).

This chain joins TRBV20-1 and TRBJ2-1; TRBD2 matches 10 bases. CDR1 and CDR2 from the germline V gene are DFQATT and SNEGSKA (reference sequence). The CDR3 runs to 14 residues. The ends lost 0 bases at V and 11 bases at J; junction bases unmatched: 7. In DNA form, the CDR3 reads TGCAGTGCTAGAGAGGCTAGCGGGGGCCAGAAGCAGTTCTTC. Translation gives CSAREASGGQKQFF.

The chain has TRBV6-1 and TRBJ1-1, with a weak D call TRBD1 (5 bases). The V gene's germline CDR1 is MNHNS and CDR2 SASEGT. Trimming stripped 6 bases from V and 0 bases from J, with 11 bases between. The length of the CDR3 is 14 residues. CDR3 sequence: CASRAGSVNTEAFF. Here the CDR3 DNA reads TGTGCCAGCAGAGCAGGGTCAGTGAACACTGAAGCTTTCTTT.

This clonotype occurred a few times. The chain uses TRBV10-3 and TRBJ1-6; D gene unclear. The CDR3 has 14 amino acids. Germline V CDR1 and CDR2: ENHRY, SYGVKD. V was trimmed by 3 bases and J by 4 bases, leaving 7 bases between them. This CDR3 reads CAISDGTYNSPLHF. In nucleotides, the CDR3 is TGTGCCATCAGTGATGGTACTTATAATTCACCCCTCCACTTT.

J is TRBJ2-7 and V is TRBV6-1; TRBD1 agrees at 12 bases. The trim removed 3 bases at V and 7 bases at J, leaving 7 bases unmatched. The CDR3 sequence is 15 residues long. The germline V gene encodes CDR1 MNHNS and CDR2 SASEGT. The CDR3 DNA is TGTGCCAGCAGTGATGGGACAGGGGGCGCGGGAGAGCAGTACTTC. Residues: CASSDGTGGAGEQYF.

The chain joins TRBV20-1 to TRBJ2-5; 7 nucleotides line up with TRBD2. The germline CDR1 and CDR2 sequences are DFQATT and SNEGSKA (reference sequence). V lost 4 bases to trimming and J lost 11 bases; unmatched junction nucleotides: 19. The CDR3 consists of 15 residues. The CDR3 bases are TGCAGTGCTACCTCAAGGACTAGTATTAGGAGGGAGCAGTACTTC. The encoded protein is CSATSRTSIRREQYF.

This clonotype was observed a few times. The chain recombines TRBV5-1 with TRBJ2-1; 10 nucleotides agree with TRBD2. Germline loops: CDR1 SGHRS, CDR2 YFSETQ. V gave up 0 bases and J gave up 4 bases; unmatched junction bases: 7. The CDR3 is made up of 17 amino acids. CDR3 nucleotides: TGCGCCAGCAGCTTGGCTAGCGGGGGCTTCGGATACAATGAGCAGTTCTTC. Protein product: CASSLASGGFGYNEQFF. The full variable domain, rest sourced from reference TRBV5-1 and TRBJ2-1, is KAGVTQTPRYLIKTRGQQVTLSCSPISGHRSVSWYQQTPGQGLQFLFEYFSETQRNKGNFPGRFSGRQFSNSRSEMNVSTLELGDSALYLCASSLASGGFGYNEQFFGPGTRLTVL.

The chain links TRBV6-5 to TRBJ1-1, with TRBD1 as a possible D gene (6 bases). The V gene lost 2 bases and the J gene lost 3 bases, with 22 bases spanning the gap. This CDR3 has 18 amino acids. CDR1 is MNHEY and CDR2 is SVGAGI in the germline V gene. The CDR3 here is CASSYGTGNIRDDTEAFF. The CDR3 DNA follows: TGTGCCAGCAGTTACGGAACAGGGAATATTCGAGATGACACTGAAGCTTTCTTT.

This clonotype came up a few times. CDR3 DNA sequence: TGTGCCATCAGTACGGGGGCTGATGGCTACACCTTC. Protein sequence: CAISTGADGYTF. The J gene is TRBJ1-2, the V gene TRBV10-3, with a weak D call TRBD1 (6 bases). Looked up from germline, CDR1 is ENHRY and CDR2 is SYGVKD. CDR3 length: 12 amino acids. V shed 5 bases and J shed 6 bases, with 10 bases lying between them.

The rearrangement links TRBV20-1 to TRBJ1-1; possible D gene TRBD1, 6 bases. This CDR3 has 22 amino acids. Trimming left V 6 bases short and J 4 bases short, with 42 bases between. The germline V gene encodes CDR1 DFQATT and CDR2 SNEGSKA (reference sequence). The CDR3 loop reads CSANFPQGGGVRPYSGATEAFF. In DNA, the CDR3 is TGCAGTGCCAACTTTCCGCAAGGGGGAGGGGTAAGACCCTACAGTGGTGCCACTGAAGCTTTCTTT.

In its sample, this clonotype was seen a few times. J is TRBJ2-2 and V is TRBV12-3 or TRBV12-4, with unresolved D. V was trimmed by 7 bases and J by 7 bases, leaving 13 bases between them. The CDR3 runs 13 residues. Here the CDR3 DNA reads TGTGCCAGCACCATCGGGCTAATCGGGGAGCTGTTTTTT. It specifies CASTIGLIGELFF.

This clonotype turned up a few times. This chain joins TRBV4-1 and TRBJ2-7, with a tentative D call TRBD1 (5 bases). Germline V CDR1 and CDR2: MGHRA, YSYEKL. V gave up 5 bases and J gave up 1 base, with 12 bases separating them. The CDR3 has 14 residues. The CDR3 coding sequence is TGCGCCAGCAGCGACAGTAACCTATCCTACGAGCAGTACTTC. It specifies CASSDSNLSYEQYF.

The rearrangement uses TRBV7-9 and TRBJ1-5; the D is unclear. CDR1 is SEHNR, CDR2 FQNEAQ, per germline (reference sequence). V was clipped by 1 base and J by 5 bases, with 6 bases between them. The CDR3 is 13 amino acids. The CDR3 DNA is TGTGCCAGCAGCTTAGGGATAGATCAGCCCCAGCATTTT. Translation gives CASSLGIDQPQHF. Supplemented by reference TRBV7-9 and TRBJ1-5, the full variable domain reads DTGVSQNPRHKITKRGQNVTFRCDPISEHNRLYWYRQTLGQGPEFLTYFQNEAQLEKSRLLSDRFSAERPKGSFSTLEIQRTEQGDSAMYLCASSLGIDQPQHFGDGTRLSIL.

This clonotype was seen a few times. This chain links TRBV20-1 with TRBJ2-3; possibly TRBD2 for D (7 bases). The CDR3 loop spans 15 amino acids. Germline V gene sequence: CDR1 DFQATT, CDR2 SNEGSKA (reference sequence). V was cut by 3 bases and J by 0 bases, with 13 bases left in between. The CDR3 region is CSASAGAVSTDTQYF. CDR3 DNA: TGCAGTGCTAGTGCGGGGGCGGTGAGCACAGATACGCAGTATTTT.

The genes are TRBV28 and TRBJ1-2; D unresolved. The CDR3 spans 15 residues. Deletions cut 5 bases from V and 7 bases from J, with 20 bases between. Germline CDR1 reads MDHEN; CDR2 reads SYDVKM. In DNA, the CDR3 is TGTGCCAGCAGTCCGGGGTACGGGGATCGGTTTGGCTACACCTTC. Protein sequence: CASSPGYGDRFGYTF.

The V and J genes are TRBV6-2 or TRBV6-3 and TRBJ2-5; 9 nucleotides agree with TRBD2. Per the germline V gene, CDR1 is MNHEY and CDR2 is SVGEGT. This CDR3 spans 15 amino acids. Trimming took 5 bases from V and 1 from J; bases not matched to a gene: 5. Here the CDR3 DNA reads TGTGCCAGCAGTCGCGGGGGGGCGGGCCAAGAGACCCAGTACTTC. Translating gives CASSRGGAGQETQYF.

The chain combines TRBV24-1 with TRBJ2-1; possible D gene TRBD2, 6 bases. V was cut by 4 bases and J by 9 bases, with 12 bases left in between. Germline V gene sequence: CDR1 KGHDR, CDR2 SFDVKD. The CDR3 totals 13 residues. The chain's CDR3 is CATSDPGGPEQFF. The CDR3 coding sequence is TGTGCCACCAGTGACCCCGGGGGACCTGAGCAGTTCTTC.

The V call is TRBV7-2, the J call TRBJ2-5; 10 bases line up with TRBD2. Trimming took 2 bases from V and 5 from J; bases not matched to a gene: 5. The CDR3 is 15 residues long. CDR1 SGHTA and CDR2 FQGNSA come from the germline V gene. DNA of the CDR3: TGTGCCAGCAGCTTACTAGCGGGGGATTACGAGACCCAGTACTTC. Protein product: CASSLLAGDYETQYF.

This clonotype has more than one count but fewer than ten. The CDR3 DNA sequence: TGCGCCAACAGGATCTTGGATACGCAGTATTTT. Encoded protein: CANRILDTQYF. The rearrangement links TRBV5-1 to TRBJ2-3; a possible D gene is TRBD1 (5 bases). V gave up 9 bases and J gave up 6 bases, with 11 bases separating them. This CDR3 comprises 11 residues. Germline V CDR1 and CDR2: SGHRS, YFSETQ. The full variable domain, rest sourced from reference TRBV5-1 and TRBJ2-3, is KAGVTQTPRYLIKTRGQQVTLSCSPISGHRSVSWYQQTPGQGLQFLFEYFSETQRNKGNFPGRFSGRQFSNSRSEMNVSTLELGDSALYLCANRILDTQYFGPGTRLTVL.

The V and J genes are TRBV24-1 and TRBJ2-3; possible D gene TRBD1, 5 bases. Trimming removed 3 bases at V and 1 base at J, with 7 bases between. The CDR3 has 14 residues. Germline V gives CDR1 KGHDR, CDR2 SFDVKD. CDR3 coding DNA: TGTGCCACCAGTGATCAACAGGGCACAGATACGCAGTATTTT. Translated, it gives CATSDQQGTDTQYF.

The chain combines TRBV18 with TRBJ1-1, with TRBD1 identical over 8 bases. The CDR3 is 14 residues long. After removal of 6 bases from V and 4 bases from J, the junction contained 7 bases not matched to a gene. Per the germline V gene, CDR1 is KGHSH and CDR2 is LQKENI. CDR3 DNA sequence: TGTGCCAGCTCGAAGACAGGGGAACGCACTGAAGCTTTCTTT. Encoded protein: CASSKTGERTEAFF. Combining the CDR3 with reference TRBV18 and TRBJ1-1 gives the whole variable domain NAGVMQNPRHLVRRRGQEARLRCSPMKGHSHVYWYRQLPEEGLKFMVYLQKENIIDESGMPKERFSAEFPKEGPSILRIQQVVRGDSAAYFCASSKTGERTEAFFGQGTRLTVV.

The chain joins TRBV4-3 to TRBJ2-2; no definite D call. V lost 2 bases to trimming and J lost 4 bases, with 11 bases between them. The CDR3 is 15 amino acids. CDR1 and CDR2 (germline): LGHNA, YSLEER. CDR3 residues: CASSQTGVGTGELFF. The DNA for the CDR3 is TGCGCCAGCAGCCAAACTGGGGTGGGCACCGGGGAGCTGTTTTTT.

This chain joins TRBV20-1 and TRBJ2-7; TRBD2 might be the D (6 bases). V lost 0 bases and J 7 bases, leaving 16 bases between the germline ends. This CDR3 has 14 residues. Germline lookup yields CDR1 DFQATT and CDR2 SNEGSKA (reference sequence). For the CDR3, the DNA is TGCAGTGCTAGAGATTGGCAGGTACGGGGGGAGCAGTACTTC. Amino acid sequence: CSARDWQVRGEQYF.

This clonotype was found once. The CDR3 sequence: CASSLYRQVSGNTIYF. In nucleotides, the CDR3 is TGTGCCAGCAGCTTATACAGACAAGTCTCTGGAAACACCATATATTTT. The chain has TRBV5-6 and TRBJ1-3; no clear D gene. Germline V lookup: CDR1 SGHDT, CDR2 YYEEEE. The CDR3 spans 16 residues. Trimming pared 2 bases from V and 0 bases from J, leaving 12 bases between.

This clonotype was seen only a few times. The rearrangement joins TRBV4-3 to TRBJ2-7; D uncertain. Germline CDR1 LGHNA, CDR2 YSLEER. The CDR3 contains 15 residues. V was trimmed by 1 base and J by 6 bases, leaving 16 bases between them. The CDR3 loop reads CASSQVRAVNSEQYF. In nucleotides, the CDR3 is TGCGCCAGCAGCCAAGTTCGGGCAGTTAATAGCGAGCAGTACTTC.